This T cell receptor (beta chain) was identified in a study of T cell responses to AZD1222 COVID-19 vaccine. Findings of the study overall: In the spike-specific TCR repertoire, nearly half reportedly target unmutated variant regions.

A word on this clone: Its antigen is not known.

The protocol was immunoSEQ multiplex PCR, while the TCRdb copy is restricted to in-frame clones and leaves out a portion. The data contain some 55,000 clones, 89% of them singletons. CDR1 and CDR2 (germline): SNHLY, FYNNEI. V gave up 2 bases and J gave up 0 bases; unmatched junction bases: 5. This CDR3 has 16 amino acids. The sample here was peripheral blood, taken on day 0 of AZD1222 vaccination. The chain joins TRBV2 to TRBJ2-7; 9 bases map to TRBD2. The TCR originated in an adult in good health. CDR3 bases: TGTGCCAGCAGTGAAAATCTAGCGGGATTCTCCTACGAGCAGTACTTC. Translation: CASSENLAGFSYEQYF.